This TCR beta chain was recovered during a study of T cell responses to AZD1222 COVID-19 vaccine. Study-wide results and caveats: Donors were largely white British and mainly female; clonal diversity was possibly underestimated. Samples come after the peak T cell response, not at day 14. Reports say nearly half of spike-specific TCRs go after unmutated variant regions.

Trimming removed 3 bases at V and 3 bases at J, with 12 bases between. The germline CDR1 and CDR2 sequences are MNHEY and SMNVEV (reference sequence). The CDR3 length is 14 residues. The repertoire was sequenced with immunoSEQ multiplex PCR; TCRdb's copy has only in-frame clones and lacks some. The table includes 150,000 to 200,000 clones, roughly nine tenths detected once. Regarding this clone: The antigen is not known.

The clonotype originates from an adult who received the AZD1222 COVID-19 vaccine. The source material was peripheral blood, sampled 28 days after the second AZD1222 dose. The rearrangement joins TRBV27 to TRBJ2-7; the D gene is possibly TRBD1 (6 bases). This CDR3 reads CASSFAGRGYEQYF. The CDR3 DNA sequence: TGTGCCAGCAGTTTCGCCGGCAGGGGCTACGAGCAGTACTTC.